This T cell receptor beta chain was sequenced in a study of early T cells in non-severe SARS-CoV-2 infection. Study in general: Alpha and beta chains were unpaired, from unsorted whole-blood bulk RNA. Study-wide points: VDJdb-based matching was biased toward anti-spike CD8 responses and missed private and CD4 specificities.

Tagging with unique molecular identifiers was applied to individual cDNA molecules. TCRdb passed the 5' RACE reads through MiXCR, listing each CDR3 protein once. This sample has some 80,000 distinct CDR3 sequences, with more than 10% found just once. A single count supports this clonotype. The antigen remains undetermined. The sample comprised whole blood. The TCR sequence derives from an adult who was a healthcare worker with PCR-confirmed SARS-CoV-2 infection or an uninfected control (not recorded which).

DNA of the CDR3: TGCAGCGTTGTGATCCAGCGGGGGTACTCCTACAATGAGCAGTTCTTC. The encoded protein is CSVVIQRGYSYNEQFF. This chain joins TRBV29-1 and TRBJ2-1; 8 nucleotides agree with TRBD2. Germline-derived CDR1 and CDR2 are SQVTM and ANQGSEA. This CDR3 has 16 residues. V dropped 4 bases and J dropped 0; count of bases not matched to a gene: 8.